The 6 T cell receptor beta chains below all came from one sample that was sequenced in a study of blood T cell repertoires in COVID-19. Generated by immunoSEQ multiplex PCR, the TCRdb table keeps only in-frame clones and is missing some. Counted here are about 75,000 clones, 90% occurring once; the ten biggest clones make up less than 8.5%. Sequences were obtained from peripheral blood. Receptors originate from a human donor in a cohort sampled during active COVID-19.

The chain recombines TRBV6-1 with TRBJ2-7; 8 bases map to TRBD1. V trimming: 1 base; J trimming: 3 bases; junction bases outside the gene matches: 5. The CDR3 extends over 15 amino acids. Germline-derived CDR1 and CDR2 are MNHNS and SASEGT. CDR3 in DNA: TGTGCCAGCAGTGAAGGGCCAGGGGGCATCTACGAGCAGTACTTC. This encodes CASSEGPGGIYEQYF.

This clone came up once. The chain carries TRBV6-5 and TRBJ2-2, with 12 positions matching TRBD2. J gave up 6 bases and V 8 bases, and 7 bases lay outside the gene matches. Germline V gene lookup returns CDR1 MNHEY and CDR2 SVGAGI. The CDR3 is 15 residues long. The CDR3 here is CASGLAGGRAGELFF. The CDR3 DNA reads TGTGCCAGCGGTCTAGCGGGGGGGAGGGCCGGGGAGCTGTTTTTT.

The chain carries TRBV28 and TRBJ1-5; 11 bases line up with TRBD1. J was trimmed by 5 bases and V by 5 bases; bases with no gene match: 14. The CDR3 runs to 18 residues. CDR1 MDHEN and CDR2 SYDVKM come from the germline V gene. This CDR3 reads CASSPGTGGVLLHQPQHF. CDR3 coding DNA: TGTGCCAGCAGTCCGGGGACAGGGGGAGTGCTCTTACATCAGCCCCAGCATTTT.

This clone has just one count. V usage is TRBV3-1 (or the pseudogene TRBV3-2) and J usage is TRBJ1-2; D is perhaps TRBD1 (5 bases). V was shortened by 1 base and J by 9 bases, with 12 bases between the two germline ends. This CDR3 comprises 13 residues. Germline-derived CDR1 and CDR2 are LGHDT and YNNKEL (reference sequence). DNA for the CDR3: TGTGCCAGCAGCCAAGTGTCAGGGTATTGCTACACCTTC. Protein sequence: CASSQVSGYCYTF.

This sequence joins TRBV24-1 and TRBJ2-5; 11 nucleotides line up with TRBD1. V gave up 3 bases and J gave up 3 bases; unmatched junction bases: 2. This CDR3 is built from 15 residues. Germline V gene sequence: CDR1 KGHDR, CDR2 SFDVKD. CDR3 residues: CATSDRGQGEETQYF. The CDR3 nucleotides are TGTGCCACCAGTGATCGGGGACAGGGGGAAGAGACCCAGTACTTC.

The gene calls are TRBV7-9 and TRBJ1-2; D is unclear. The CDR3 length is 14 residues. Germline V gene sequence: CDR1 SEHNR, CDR2 FQNEAQ (reference sequence). V shed 5 bases and J shed 4 bases, with 14 bases lying between them. For the CDR3, the DNA is TGTGCCAGCAGCCGGGGTGAGAGCTTCTATGGCTACACCTTC. It is translated as CASSRGESFYGYTF.